These T cell receptor beta chains were read from a single sample in a study of early stage breast cancer tumors. TCRdb keeps only in-frame clones here, not all; method: immunoSEQ multiplex PCR. The sample holds about 11,000 clones; 70% to 80% are singletons and the top ten take roughly 21%. Sequencing was performed on breast tumor tissue. The receptors originated from a person in their 40s with breast cancer. Each CDR3 is given with its conserved first and last residue. Fields, in order: V gene, clone size, D gene, J gene, CDR3 DNA, CDR3 protein. A D gene is named only where the DNA matches it firmly. Not every row has a clone size; where given, it reads once, few, many or a size class.

V: TRBV6-6
size: few
D: NA
J: TRBJ2-7
DNA: TGTGCCAGCAGTTACGCGGATTACGAGCAGTACTTC
CDR3: CASSYADYEQYF

V: TRBV7-6
size: NA
D: TRBD2
J: TRBJ2-2
DNA: TGTGCCAGCAGCACCTCTAGCGGGATAGCCGGGGAGCTGTTTTTT
CDR3: CASSTSSGIAGELFF

V: TRBV30
size: NA
D: NA
J: TRBJ1-6
DNA: TGTGCCTGGAGAGGGGGAGGATCCTATAATTCACCCCTCCACTTT
CDR3: CAWRGGGSYNSPLHF

V: TRBV29-1
size: NA
D: TRBD2
J: TRBJ2-7
DNA: TGCAGCGTTTTCGGGACTAGCGGGAAAGAGCAGTACTTC
CDR3: CSVFGTSGKEQYF

V: TRBV7-9
size: once
D: NA
J: TRBJ1-2
DNA: TGTGCCAGCAGCCAGGGAGGTGGCTACACCTTC
CDR3: CASSQGGGYTF

V: TRBV5-6
size: NA
D: TRBD1
J: TRBJ1-2
DNA: TGTGCCAGCAACCTAGGGACAGGGGGACCCTGGGGCTATGGCTACACCTTC
CDR3: CASNLGTGGPWGYGYTF

V: TRBV30
size: NA
D: NA
J: TRBJ2-5
DNA: TGTGCCTGGAGTGTATCCGGAACGACCCAGTACTTC
CDR3: CAWSVSGTTQYF

V: TRBV11-2
size: NA
D: NA
J: TRBJ2-5
DNA: TGTGCCAGCAGCCCATTAGGGGGAGAAAAGGGGACCCAGTACTTC
CDR3: CASSPLGGEKGTQYF

V: TRBV19
size: NA
D: NA
J: TRBJ2-7
DNA: TGTGCCAGTAGTGACCGGGACGGTGATTCCTACGAGCAGTACTTC
CDR3: CASSDRDGDSYEQYF

V: TRBV10-1
size: few
D: NA
J: TRBJ1-1
DNA: TGCGCCAGCAGTGAGGGAGGCGTGAACACTGAAGCTTTCTTT
CDR3: CASSEGGVNTEAFF

V: TRBV10-2
size: NA
D: NA
J: TRBJ1-5
DNA: TGCGCCAGCAGTGTCGGCCAGAGTCAGCCCCAGCATTTT
CDR3: CASSVGQSQPQHF

V: TRBV5-1
size: NA
D: NA
J: TRBJ1-1
DNA: TGCGCCAGCAGCTTGGGCTCGGGGCCGGTGAATGAAGCTTTCTTT
CDR3: CASSLGSGPVNEAFF

V: TRBV19
size: medium-sized
D: NA
J: TRBJ1-1
DNA: TGTGCCAGTAGTCCCACCCCTGCCGGGGGTCCGAACACTGAAGCTTTCTTT
CDR3: CASSPTPAGGPNTEAFF

V: TRBV7-9
size: NA
D: NA
J: TRBJ2-5
DNA: TGTGCCAGCAGAGCTCAGGGAGTACAAGAGACCCAGTACTTC
CDR3: CASRAQGVQETQYF

V: TRBV21-1
size: NA
D: NA
J: TRBJ2-5
DNA: TGTGACAGGGGAGAGACCCAGTACTTC
CDR3: CDRGETQYF

V: TRBV27
size: NA
D: TRBD1
J: TRBJ1-5
DNA: TGTGCCAGCAGTCCTCGGACAGGTTTCAATCAGCCCCAGCATTTT
CDR3: CASSPRTGFNQPQHF

V: TRBV6-1
size: NA
D: TRBD1
J: TRBJ2-5
DNA: TGTGCCAGCAGTCAGGGGGCCGGGACTCAAGAGACCCAGTACTTC
CDR3: CASSQGAGTQETQYF

V: TRBV19
size: few
D: TRBD2
J: TRBJ2-3
DNA: TGTGCCACCGCGGGAGGGCGAACAGATACGCAGTATTTT
CDR3: CATAGGRTDTQYF

V: TRBV6-1
size: NA
D: TRBD1
J: TRBJ2-1
DNA: TGTGCCAGCAGTGCCTCCGACAGGGGGCCAACCGCCATGTCGAATGAGCAGTTCTTC
CDR3: CASSASDRGPTAMSNEQFF

V: TRBV5-4
size: NA
D: NA
J: TRBJ2-3
DNA: TGTGCCAGCAGCTTGTTACAGGAGAGGACAGATACGCAGTATTTT
CDR3: CASSLLQERTDTQYF

V: TRBV29-1
size: NA
D: TRBD1
J: TRBJ1-1
DNA: TGCAGCGTTGACTCCATGACAGGGGAGAGGGCTTTCTTT
CDR3: CSVDSMTGERAFF

V: TRBV28
size: NA
D: NA
J: TRBJ1-1
DNA: TGTGCCAGCAGCTCTCGGGAGAGTGAAGCTTTCTTT
CDR3: CASSSRESEAFF

V: TRBV6-5
size: few
D: NA
J: TRBJ2-3
DNA: TGTGCCAGCAGAAGGGCGGGGAGGGGGGGGACGCAGTATTTT
CDR3: CASRRAGRGGTQYF

V: TRBV30
size: NA
D: NA
J: TRBJ1-1
DNA: TGTGCCTGGAGATCCCCTTCGGGGGGGACTGAAGCTTTCTTT
CDR3: CAWRSPSGGTEAFF

V: TRBV11-2
size: few
D: NA
J: TRBJ1-2
DNA: TGTGCCAGCAGCTTAGAAGGGGGTTCTAACTATGGCTACACCTTC
CDR3: CASSLEGGSNYGYTF

V: TRBV28
size: NA
D: NA
J: TRBJ1-5
DNA: TGTGCCAGCAGCCCAGCCCCCCAGGGTTTCGGGAATCAGCCCCAGCATTTT
CDR3: CASSPAPQGFGNQPQHF

V: TRBV5-4
size: NA
D: NA
J: TRBJ2-5
DNA: TGTGCCAGCAGCGTCAGTGGTGGAGTCTTAACGGAGACCCAGTACTTC
CDR3: CASSVSGGVLTETQYF

V: TRBV6-6
size: NA
D: TRBD2
J: TRBJ2-5
DNA: TGTGCCAGCAGACCTCGGACTAGCGGGGGAGAGACCCAGTACTTC
CDR3: CASRPRTSGGETQYF

V: TRBV6-1
size: NA
D: TRBD2
J: TRBJ2-3
DNA: TGTGCCAGCAGTGAACGGGGTACGGCTAGCGGATACACAGATACGCAGTATTTT
CDR3: CASSERGTASGYTDTQYF

V: TRBV11-2
size: NA
D: TRBD2
J: TRBJ2-1
DNA: TGTGCCAGCAGCTTAGTGGGGACTAGTTCCAATGAGCAGTTCTTC
CDR3: CASSLVGTSSNEQFF

V: TRBV6-6
size: NA
D: NA
J: TRBJ2-7
DNA: TGTGCCAGACCTTCGGGCAAAACCTACGAGCAGTACTTC
CDR3: CARPSGKTYEQYF

V: TRBV19
size: NA
D: TRBD2
J: TRBJ2-2
DNA: TGTGCCAGTAGAAGTGGCGGGGGTGCCGGGGAGCTGTTTTTT
CDR3: CASRSGGGAGELFF

V: TRBV5-1
size: NA
D: NA
J: TRBJ1-2
DNA: TGCGCCAGCAGCTTAGGTGGGTCAGGAAACTATGGCTACACCTTC
CDR3: CASSLGGSGNYGYTF

V: TRBV4-2
size: NA
D: NA
J: TRBJ1-2
DNA: TGTGCCAGCAGCCAGTCCTCGGGGGTAAACTATGGCTACACCTTC
CDR3: CASSQSSGVNYGYTF

V: TRBV27
size: NA
D: TRBD1
J: TRBJ1-6
DNA: TGTGCCAGCTCTTTCGGACAGGGCCGCTCACCCCTCCACTTT
CDR3: CASSFGQGRSPLHF

V: TRBV4-2
size: NA
D: NA
J: TRBJ2-1
DNA: TGTGCCAGCAGCCAAGAGGACGACAATGAGCAGTTCTTC
CDR3: CASSQEDDNEQFF

V: TRBV7-3
size: few
D: NA
J: TRBJ2-7
DNA: TGTGCCAGCAGCCTGGGGGCGTCCTACGAGCAGTACTTC
CDR3: CASSLGASYEQYF

V: TRBV7-2
size: NA
D: NA
J: TRBJ2-7
DNA: TGTGCCAGCAGCTTAGCGGGAGGTCCCTACGAGCAGTACTTC
CDR3: CASSLAGGPYEQYF

V: TRBV5-1
size: few
D: TRBD2
J: TRBJ2-3
DNA: TGCGCCAGCAGCAGAGATCTAGCGGCCTCGGGCACAGATACGCAGTATTTT
CDR3: CASSRDLAASGTDTQYF

V: TRBV5-4
size: NA
D: NA
J: TRBJ1-4
DNA: TGTGCCAGCAGCTTGGAAGCTAATGAAAAACTGTTTTTT
CDR3: CASSLEANEKLFF

V: TRBV5-1
size: NA
D: NA
J: TRBJ2-3
DNA: TGCGCCAGCAGCTTGAGTCCCGCAGATACGCAGTATTTT
CDR3: CASSLSPADTQYF

V: TRBV9
size: NA
D: TRBD2
J: TRBJ2-1
DNA: TGTGCCAGCAGCTACGGACTAGCTAGATTGGATGAGCAGTTCTTC
CDR3: CASSYGLARLDEQFF

V: TRBV28
size: NA
D: NA
J: TRBJ1-2
DNA: TGTGCCAGCAGCTTAAATCCCGTGGGGGGGCTTCTAGGTGGCTACACCTTC
CDR3: CASSLNPVGGLLGGYTF

V: TRBV5-1
size: NA
D: NA
J: TRBJ2-4
DNA: TGCGCCAGCAGCTTTACCAACGGGAATATAGCCAAAAACATTCAGTACTTC
CDR3: CASSFTNGNIAKNIQYF

V: TRBV18
size: NA
D: NA
J: TRBJ1-1
DNA: TGTGCCAGCTCACTACAAAACAGGTGGGACACTGAAGCTTTCTTT
CDR3: CASSLQNRWDTEAFF

V: TRBV6-1
size: NA
D: NA
J: TRBJ1-1
DNA: TGTGCCAGCACTAGTGGGCCCCTGAACACTGAAGCTTTCTTT
CDR3: CASTSGPLNTEAFF

V: TRBV10-3
size: once
D: NA
J: TRBJ2-7
DNA: TGTGCCATCAGGAACCGGGACCGAGGAACTCCCTACGAGCAGTACTTC
CDR3: CAIRNRDRGTPYEQYF

V: TRBV5-5
size: NA
D: TRBD2
J: TRBJ2-1
DNA: TGTGCCAGCAGCCAAGCACTAGCGGTTGAGCAGTTCTTC
CDR3: CASSQALAVEQFF

V: TRBV29-1
size: NA
D: TRBD2
J: TRBJ2-3
DNA: TGCAGCGTTTGGACTAGCGGGAGGGCCTTGGGAGATACGCAGTATTTT
CDR3: CSVWTSGRALGDTQYF

V: TRBV19
size: NA
D: TRBD2
J: TRBJ2-3
DNA: TGTGCCAGTACCCCTCCTGGGCGGGAGATGACAGATACGCAGTATTTT
CDR3: CASTPPGREMTDTQYF